These 9 T cell receptor beta chains came from one sample sequenced in a study of T cells after yellow fever vaccination. One entry per CDR3 protein results from TCRdb running MiXCR on the 5' RACE reads. The top ten hold approximately 19% of the sample, which has fewer than 350,000 distinct CDR3 sequences, approximately 4% seen once. Sequences were derived from PBMCs, sampled 15 days after the yellow fever booster vaccination. The receptor set was obtained from a man aged 18 to 30 who received the YFV17D yellow fever vaccine.

This clonotype occurred many times. The rearrangement links TRBV7-2 to TRBJ2-7; D unresolved. The CDR3 sequence is 12 residues long. V lost 3 bases and J 2 bases, leaving 5 bases between the germline ends. Germline V gene data show CDR1 as SGHTA and CDR2 as FQGNSA. The CDR3 region is CASSFLPYEQYF. The DNA for the CDR3 is TGTGCCAGCAGCTTCCTCCCCTACGAGCAGTACTTC.

The V gene is TRBV6-2 or TRBV6-3, the J gene TRBJ1-2; unclear D gene. The CDR3 extends over 14 amino acids. Germline V CDR1 and CDR2: MNHEY, SVGEGT. V lost 7 bases and J 4 bases, leaving 16 bases between the germline ends. CDR3 nucleotide sequence: TGTGCCAGCACCCAGACATGGGCGACCTATGGCTACACCTTC. Translating gives CASTQTWATYGYTF.

The sample holds many counts of this clonotype. The chain recombines TRBV7-9 with TRBJ1-4; 7 nucleotides align to TRBD1. Germline assignment: CDR1 SEHNR and CDR2 FQNEAQ (reference sequence). This CDR3 is built from 18 residues. Trimming took 5 bases from V and 2 from J; bases not matched to a gene: 14. The CDR3 here is CASSPGGTGRTTNEKLFF. CDR3 nucleotides: TGTGCCAGCAGCCCAGGGGGGACTGGGAGGACGACTAATGAAAAACTGTTTTTT.

This clonotype was counted at least ten times. This chain links TRBV5-6 with TRBJ2-7, with 8 bases identical to TRBD2. Germline assignment: CDR1 SGHDT and CDR2 YYEEEE. This CDR3 contains 13 residues. Here the CDR3 reads CASSLKGLAKLGV. As DNA, the CDR3 is TGTGCCAGCAGCTTGAAAGGACTAGCAAAACTCGGAGTC.

Many counts were recorded for this clonotype. The chain links TRBV5-5 to TRBJ2-5; 8 bases match TRBD2. V dropped 1 base and J dropped 5; count of bases not matched to a gene: 1. In germline, CDR1 is SGHKS, CDR2 YYEKEE (reference sequence). This CDR3 contains 13 residues. The CDR3 protein is CASSLSSGETQYF. As DNA, the CDR3 is TGTGCCAGCAGCTTGTCTAGCGGGGAGACCCAGTACTTC.

This clonotype was seen many times. The J gene is TRBJ2-1, the V gene TRBV6-5; 8 nucleotides agree with TRBD2. V was pared by 10 bases and J by 8 bases, with 16 bases of the junction left unmatched. The CDR3 has 15 amino acids. Germline values: CDR1 MNHEY, CDR2 SVGAGI. The CDR3 loop reads CATRRSGGAGDEQFF. CDR3 sequence (DNA): TGTGCCACCCGAAGGAGCGGGGGCGCTGGGGATGAGCAGTTCTTC.

Many counts were recorded for this clonotype. One junction end does not reproduce the germline sequence, and a read error may be involved. The rearrangement uses TRBV7-3 and TRBJ1-1; TRBD1 is a possible D gene (5 bases). CDR3 length: 17 residues. Germline-derived CDR1 and CDR2 are SGHTA and FQGTGA. The CDR3 protein is CASSPGPHTSLNAEAFF. In DNA form, the CDR3 reads TGTGCCAGCAGCCCGGGACCGCATACATCCCTGAACGCTGAAGCTTTCTTT.

Points on this clonotype: One end of the junction varies from germline; a read error may be responsible. The chain uses TRBV7-6 and TRBJ1-4; D is ambiguous. Germline-derived CDR1 and CDR2 are SGHVS and FNYEAQ. The CDR3 loop spans 13 amino acids. The CDR3 DNA sequence: TGTGCCAGCGGTCTTCCAACTAATGGAAAACTGTTTTTT. It specifies CASGLPTNGKLFF.

This clonotype was recorded at least ten times. DNA for the CDR3: TGTGCCAGCAGCTTCCCCCCCGGGGAGCTGTTTTTT. Encoded protein: CASSFPPGELFF. The rearrangement uses TRBV7-2 and TRBJ2-2; no clear D gene. CDR1 and CDR2 (germline): SGHTA, FQGNSA. The CDR3 runs 12 residues. V lost 3 bases to trimming and J lost 6 bases, with 5 bases between them.